The rows below give T cell receptor beta chains drawn from one sample of a study of T-cell memory formation after mild COVID-19. A single record per CDR3 protein comes from TCRdb applying MiXCR to the 5' RACE reads. The sample has roughly 200,000 distinct CDR3 sequences, over 9% seen once. Source material: PBMCs or a T cell subset sorted from them (not recorded which). These receptors were collected from a man between 18 and 35 years old who had mild COVID-19 (a few samples of this study predate the infection). Cell type and time point are not known. The CDR3 runs from the conserved cysteine through the conserved F or W. The D gene is left open where the match is weak. Not all rows give a size; the values are once, few, many and, for expanded clones, a class.

abundance | j_gene | v_gene | d_gene | CDR3aa | CDR3nt
- | TRBJ2-2 | TRBV5-5 | - | CASSHARGRGNTGELFF | TGTGCCAGCAGCCACGCCCGGGGGCGGGGAAACACCGGGGAGCTGTTTTTT
few | TRBJ2-5 | TRBV20-1 | TRBD1 | CSSRTGVGQETQYF | TGCAGTTCCCGGACAGGGGTTGGCCAAGAGACCCAGTACTTC
many | TRBJ2-3 | TRBV29-1 | TRBD2 | CSVWKAGVTDTQYF | TGCAGCGTTTGGAAAGCGGGGGTCACAGATACGCAGTATTTT
- | TRBJ2-5 | TRBV9 | TRBD2 | CASSGGSSGGLETQYF | TGTGCCAGCAGCGGAGGGTCTAGCGGGGGGCTAGAGACCCAGTACTTC
- | TRBJ2-3 | TRBV7-2 | - | CASSQGGAFADTQYF | TGTGCCAGCAGCCAGGGGGGCGCGTTTGCAGATACGCAGTATTTT
- | TRBJ2-5 | TRBV6-1 | - | CASAAPPETQYF | TGTGCCAGCGCCGCGCCCCCGGAGACCCAGTACTTC
- | TRBJ2-3 | TRBV7-2 | - | CASSSIGDTQYF | TGTGCCAGCAGCTCCATCGGAGATACGCAGTATTTT
few | TRBJ2-7 | TRBV11-2 | TRBD1 | CASSFWSGRGPGEQYF | TGTGCCAGCAGCTTTTGGTCTGGCAGGGGGCCAGGCGAGCAGTACTTC
- | TRBJ2-3 | TRBV29-1 | TRBD2 | CSVSGGRDTQYF | TGCAGTGTTAGCGGGGGGCGGGATACGCAGTATTTT
many | TRBJ1-5 | TRBV10-2 | - | CASSDSHSNQPQHF | TGCGCCAGCAGTGACAGTCATAGCAATCAGCCCCAGCATTTT
many | TRBJ2-5 | TRBV6-5 | - | CASSYSSGEVTQYF | TGTGCCAGCAGTTACTCGTCAGGGGAGGTGACCCAGTACTTC
few | TRBJ2-1 | TRBV5-1 | - | CASSQAVSYNEQFF | TGCGCCAGCAGCCAAGCGGTCTCCTACAATGAGCAGTTCTTC
- | TRBJ2-7 | TRBV10-3 | - | CAISVGDVYEQYF | TGTGCCATCAGTGTTGGGGATGTCTACGAGCAGTACTTC
few | TRBJ1-2 | TRBV6-5 | TRBD1 | CASSYVTGTGYYGYTF | TGTGCCAGCAGTTACGTGACAGGGACAGGGTATTATGGCTACACCTTC
- | TRBJ1-4 | TRBV7-2 | - | CASSSPLGGAREKLFF | TGTGCCAGCAGCTCCCCTTTGGGGGGGGCCCGCGAAAAACTGTTTTTT
- | TRBJ2-5 | TRBV4-3 | - | CASSQDRLARTQYF | TGCGCCAGCAGCCAAGATAGACTGGCCCGGACCCAGTACTTC
- | TRBJ2-7 | TRBV12-3/TRBV12-4 | - | CASSLSGIAEQYF | TGTGCCAGCAGTTTATCAGGGATAGCCGAGCAGTACTTC
many | TRBJ2-2 | TRBV5-1 | - | CASAGALNTGELFF | TGCGCCTCCGCCGGGGCCCTGAACACCGGGGAGCTGTTTTTT
few | TRBJ2-5 | TRBV12-3/TRBV12-4 | TRBD2 | CASTRRGGLSSGAQYF | TGTGCCAGCACCCGAAGAGGAGGCTTATCAAGCGGGGCCCAGTACTTC
- | TRBJ1-6 | TRBV5-1 | TRBD1 | CASSSPGTGPLHF | TGCGCCAGCAGCTCCCCCGGGACAGGGCCCCTCCACTTT
few | TRBJ1-2 | TRBV28 | TRBD1 | CASSGGQGRVGYTF | TGTGCCAGCAGTGGTGGACAGGGGAGGGTTGGCTACACCTTC
few | TRBJ1-2 | TRBV18 | - | CASSPRGAGYTF | TGTGCCAGCTCACCACGGGGGGCTGGCTACACCTTC
few | TRBJ1-5 | TRBV19 | - | CASDGGTLYSNQPQHF | TGTGCCAGTGATGGGGGGACACTTTATAGCAATCAGCCCCAGCATTTT
few | TRBJ1-4 | TRBV5-1 | TRBD1 | CASSVRQGAQEKLFF | TGCGCCAGCAGCGTCCGACAGGGGGCGCAGGAAAAACTGTTTTTT
many | TRBJ1-1 | TRBV7-2 | - | CASSSRWDTEAFF | TGTGCCAGCAGCTCCAGGTGGGACACTGAAGCTTTCTTT
few | TRBJ1-2 | TRBV19 | - | CASSIGPQTYGYTF | TGTGCCAGTAGTATTGGTCCCCAGACCTATGGCTACACCTTC
few | TRBJ2-5 | TRBV2 | - | CASNGPGNIWETQYF | TGTGCCAGCAATGGTCCAGGGAACATTTGGGAGACCCAGTACTTC
- | TRBJ2-3 | TRBV28 | - | CASSRARDVSLGTQYF | TGTGCCAGCTCAAGGGCCAGGGATGTTTCTCTGGGTACGCAGTATTTT
- | TRBJ2-7 | TRBV15 | TRBD2 | CATSNGLAGGMSSYEQYF | TGTGCCACCAGCAACGGACTAGCGGGGGGAATGAGCTCCTACGAGCAGTACTTC
- | TRBJ1-2 | TRBV15 | - | CATSGDRYGYTF | TGTGCCACCAGCGGTGACCGATATGGCTACACCTTC
few | TRBJ1-5 | TRBV20-1 | TRBD1 | CSAKATGTGGQPQHF | TGCAGTGCAAAAGCAACCGGGACAGGGGGTCAGCCCCAGCATTTT
- | TRBJ2-5 | TRBV5-5 | TRBD1 | CASSLSGSPTGQETQYF | TGTGCCAGCAGCTTATCGGGTAGCCCGACAGGGCAAGAGACCCAGTACTTC
- | TRBJ2-3 | TRBV28 | TRBD2 | CASSSSGAGMHTDTQYF | TGTGCCAGCAGTTCATCTGGAGCGGGGATGCACACAGATACGCAGTATTTT
few | TRBJ1-1 | TRBV12-3/TRBV12-4 | - | CASSLASTGGNF | TGTGCCAGCAGTTTAGCGAGTACGGGGGGAAACTTT
many | TRBJ2-7 | TRBV6-6 | - | CASSYGTQNEQYF | TGTGCCAGCAGTTACGGGACACAGAACGAGCAGTACTTC
many | TRBJ2-3 | TRBV3-1 | TRBD2 | CARPAGGADTQYF | TGTGCCAGACCAGCGGGGGGAGCAGATACGCAGTATTTT
few | TRBJ2-3 | TRBV4-1 | TRBD2 | CASSQLPSGGWNTQYF | TGCGCCAGCAGCCAACTTCCTAGCGGGGGGTGGAATACGCAGTATTTT
many | TRBJ2-1 | TRBV3-1 | TRBD1 | CASSAGVDREYEQFF | TGTGCCAGCAGCGCCGGCGTGGACAGGGAGTATGAGCAGTTCTTC
- | TRBJ2-3 | TRBV6-2/TRBV6-3 | TRBD1 | CASSYWDRPGTQRADTQYF | TGTGCCAGCAGTTACTGGGACAGACCAGGAACCCAGAGAGCGGATACGCAGTATTTT
- | TRBJ2-7 | TRBV20-1 | - | CSALIGDEQYF | TGCAGTGCTCTAATTGGTGACGAGCAGTACTTC
- | TRBJ1-1 | TRBV18 | - | CASSPFKGTEAFF | TGTGCCAGCTCACCATTTAAGGGCACTGAAGCTTTCTTT
- | TRBJ1-6 | TRBV2 | TRBD1 | CASSEEGTGSSPLHF | TGTGCCAGCAGTGAAGAGGGGACAGGGAGTTCACCCCTCCACTTT
- | TRBJ1-2 | TRBV7-9 | - | CASSSGVYGYTF | TGTGCCAGCAGCTCAGGGGTCTATGGCTACACCTTC
many | TRBJ2-3 | TRBV7-2 | - | CASSRQKGRGARDTQYF | TGTGCCAGCAGCCGACAAAAGGGCAGGGGGGCTAGGGATACGCAGTATTTT
- | TRBJ1-3 | TRBV9 | - | CASSVGHPGSGGTIYF | TGTGCCAGCAGCGTAGGCCACCCAGGCTCAGGAGGGACCATATATTTT
few | TRBJ2-3 | TRBV4-3 | - | CASSPTTGNTQYF | TGCGCCAGCAGCCCCACGACGGGAAATACGCAGTATTTT
- | TRBJ1-1 | TRBV5-5 | - | CASSLVRGEAFF | TGTGCCAGCAGCTTGGTTAGGGGCGAAGCTTTCTTT
many | TRBJ2-4 | TRBV4-3 | - | CASSQDPDGSKNIQYF | TGCGCCAGCAGCCAAGATCCTGACGGTAGCAAAAACATTCAGTACTTC
many | TRBJ1-1 | TRBV20-1 | - | CSAPRVTTEAFF | TGCAGTGCCCCAAGGGTAACCACTGAAGCTTTCTTT
few | TRBJ1-2 | TRBV20-1 | - | CSASGTDHPYF | TGCAGTGCTAGCGGGACCGACCACCCCTACTTC
few | TRBJ1-1 | TRBV6-5 | - | CASSKPLGTLMGTEAFF | TGTGCCAGCAGTAAACCCCTAGGGACGTTAATGGGCACTGAAGCTTTCTTT
few | TRBJ2-2 | TRBV3-1 | - | CASSQGPSNTGELFF | TGTGCCAGCAGCCAGGGACCGTCGAACACCGGGGAGCTGTTTTTT
few | TRBJ1-1 | TRBV6-5 | - | CASSGRTDGTEAFF | TGTGCCAGCAGTGGACGGACCGACGGCACTGAAGCTTTCTTT
few | TRBJ1-2 | TRBV18 | - | CASSPDRPNYGYTF | TGTGCCAGCTCACCGGACAGACCTAACTATGGCTACACCTTC
many | TRBJ2-7 | TRBV7-8 | - | CASSWADYYEQYF | TGTGCCAGCAGCTGGGCCGATTACTACGAGCAGTACTTC
- | TRBJ1-4 | TRBV7-9 | - | CASRKTGGPNEKLFF | TGTGCCAGCAGGAAGACGGGGGGCCCAAATGAAAAACTGTTTTTT
few | TRBJ2-1 | TRBV6-5 | - | CASSYQRGRRDYYNEQFF | TGTGCCAGCAGTTACCAGAGGGGGCGACGGGACTACTACAATGAGCAGTTCTTC